This T cell receptor beta chain is drawn from a study of T cells after yellow fever vaccination. Overall study findings and caveats: The secondary response peaked faster, at day 5 versus 15, but was weaker. Although most clonotypes did not, a small share appeared in both CD4 and CD8 compartments. Booster sampling recovered most clones from primary vaccination (roughly 96% CD4, approximately 88% CD8).

There are a few counts of this clonotype. The antigen remains undetermined. They built TCR cDNA with 5'RACE template switching, a step that put in a universal primer site and UMIs. A single record per CDR3 protein comes from TCRdb applying MiXCR to the 5' RACE reads. The sample comprises 500,000 to 650,000 distinct CDR3 sequences, about 12% of which are singletons, and about 15% rests with the top ten. Germline CDR1 reads DFQATT; CDR2 reads SNEGSKA (reference sequence). Trimming left V 0 bases short and J 5 bases short, with 13 bases between. The CDR3 has 14 amino acids. The material sequenced was PBMCs, taken on the day of the yellow fever booster vaccination. The receptor was isolated from a man aged 30 to 45 who received the YFV17D yellow fever vaccine. The V gene is TRBV20-1, the J gene TRBJ2-5, with unresolved D. CDR3 DNA sequence: TGCAGTGCTAGAGATCTGGCAAGCAGGGAGACCCAGTACTTC. It yields the protein CSARDLASRETQYF.